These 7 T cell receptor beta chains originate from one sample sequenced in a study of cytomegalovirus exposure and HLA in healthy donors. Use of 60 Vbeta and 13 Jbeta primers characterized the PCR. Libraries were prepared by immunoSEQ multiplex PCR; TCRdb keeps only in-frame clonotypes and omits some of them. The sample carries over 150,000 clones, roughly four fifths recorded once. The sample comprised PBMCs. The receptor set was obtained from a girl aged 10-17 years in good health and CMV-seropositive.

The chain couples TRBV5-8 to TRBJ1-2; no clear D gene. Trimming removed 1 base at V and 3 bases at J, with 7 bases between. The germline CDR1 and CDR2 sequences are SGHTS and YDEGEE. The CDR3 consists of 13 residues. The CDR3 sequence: CASSLWGDYGYTF. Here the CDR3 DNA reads TGTGCCAGCAGCTTGTGGGGAGACTATGGCTACACCTTC. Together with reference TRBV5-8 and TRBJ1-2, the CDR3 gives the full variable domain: EAGVTQSPTHLIKTRGQQATLRCSPISGHTSVYWYQQALGLGLQFLLWYDEGEERNRGNFPPRFSGRQFPNYSSELNVNALELEDSALYLCASSLWGDYGYTFGSGTRLTVV.

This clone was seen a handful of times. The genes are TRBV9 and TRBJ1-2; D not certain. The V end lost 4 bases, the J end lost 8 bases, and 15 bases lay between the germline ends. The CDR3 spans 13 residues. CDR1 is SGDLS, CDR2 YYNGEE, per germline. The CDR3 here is CASSLGPRMGYTF. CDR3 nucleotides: TGTGCCAGCAGCCTAGGCCCCAGGATGGGCTACACCTTC.

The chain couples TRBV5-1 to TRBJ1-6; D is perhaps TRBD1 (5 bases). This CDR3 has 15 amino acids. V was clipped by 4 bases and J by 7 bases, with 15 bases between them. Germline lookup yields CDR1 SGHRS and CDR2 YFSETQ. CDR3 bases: TGCGCCAGCAGCCTTCAGACAGTCCCGAATTCACCCCTCCACTTT. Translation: CASSLQTVPNSPLHF. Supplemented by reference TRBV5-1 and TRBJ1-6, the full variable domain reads KAGVTQTPRYLIKTRGQQVTLSCSPISGHRSVSWYQQTPGQGLQFLFEYFSETQRNKGNFPGRFSGRQFSNSRSEMNVSTLELGDSALYLCASSLQTVPNSPLHFGNGTRLTVT.

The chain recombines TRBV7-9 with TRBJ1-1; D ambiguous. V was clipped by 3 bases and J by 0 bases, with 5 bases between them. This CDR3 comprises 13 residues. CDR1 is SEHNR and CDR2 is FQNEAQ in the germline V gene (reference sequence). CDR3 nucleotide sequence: TGTGCCAGCAGCTTTGACATGAACACTGAAGCTTTCTTT. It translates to CASSFDMNTEAFF.

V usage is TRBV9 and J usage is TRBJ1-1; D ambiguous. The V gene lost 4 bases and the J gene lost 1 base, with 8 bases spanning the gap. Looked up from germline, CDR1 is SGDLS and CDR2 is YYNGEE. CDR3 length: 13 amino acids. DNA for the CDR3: TGTGCCAGCAGCCCTACTACGAACACTGAAGCTTTCTTT. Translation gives CASSPTTNTEAFF.

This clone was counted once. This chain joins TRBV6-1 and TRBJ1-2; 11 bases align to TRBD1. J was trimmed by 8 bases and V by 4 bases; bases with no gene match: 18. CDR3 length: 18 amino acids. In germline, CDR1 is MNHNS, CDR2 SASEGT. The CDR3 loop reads CASSGSFKDRGLWMGYTF. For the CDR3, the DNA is TGTGCCAGCAGTGGCTCCTTCAAGGACAGGGGGCTTTGGATGGGCTACACCTTC.

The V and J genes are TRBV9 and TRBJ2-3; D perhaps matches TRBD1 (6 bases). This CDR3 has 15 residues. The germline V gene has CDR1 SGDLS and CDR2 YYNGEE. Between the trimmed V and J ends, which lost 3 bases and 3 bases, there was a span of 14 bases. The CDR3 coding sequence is TGTGCCAGCAGCGCAGGACAGCATAATACAGATACGCAGTATTTT. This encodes CASSAGQHNTDTQYF.